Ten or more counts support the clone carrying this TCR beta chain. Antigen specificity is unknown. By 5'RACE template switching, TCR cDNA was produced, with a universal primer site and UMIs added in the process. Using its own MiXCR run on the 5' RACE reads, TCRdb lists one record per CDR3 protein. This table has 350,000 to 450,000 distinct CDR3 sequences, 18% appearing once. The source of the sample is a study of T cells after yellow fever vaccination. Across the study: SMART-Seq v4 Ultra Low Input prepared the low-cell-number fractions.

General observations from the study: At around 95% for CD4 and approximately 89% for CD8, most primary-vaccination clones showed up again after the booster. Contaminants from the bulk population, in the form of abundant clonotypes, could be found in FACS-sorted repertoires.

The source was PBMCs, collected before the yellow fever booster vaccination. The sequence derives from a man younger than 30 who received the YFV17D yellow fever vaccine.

The CDR3 here is CASSSAWAYGYTF. In nucleotides, the CDR3 is TGTGCCAGCAGTTCGGCCTGGGCCTATGGCTACACCTTC. J is TRBJ1-2 and V is TRBV12-3 or TRBV12-4; D gene uncertain. The V and J ends lost 4 bases and 4 bases respectively, with 10 bases between them. There are 13 residues in the CDR3.